This T cell receptor (beta chain) was documented in a study of T cell responses to AZD1222 COVID-19 vaccine (dated by TCRdb to about 2021). Notes on the research overall: AZD1222 recipients whose second dose came at about 4 weeks and those whose second dose came at about 12 weeks were combined into one group, since spike-specific TCR depth and breadth did not differ between the two schedules. Trial participants were enrolled by age into 18-55, 56-69 and 70-plus year subgroups, with around 150, 28 and 57 TCR-sequenced participants respectively. TCR sequencing covered some 240 trial participants: about 210 given two doses of AZD1222 and approximately 26 given two doses of MenACWY control vaccine. Overall results and qualifications from the work: The whole spike protein was spanned by vaccine-associated CD4 TCRs, and dominant responses were seen in regions 160-218 and 743-854. After two AZD1222 doses, both the breadth and the depth of spike-specific TCRs were significantly higher than at day 0 and than in MenACWY recipients. Conclusions about previously exposed vaccinees were limited because only six AZD1222 recipients were SARS-CoV-2 seropositive at baseline. Reportedly, close to half of the unique spike-specific TCRs recognized epitopes lying outside the regions that are mutated in the B.1.351 and B.1.1.7 variants. Because no day 14 peak-response samples were available, repertoires were characterized only after the peak T cell response. Participants were mostly white British and included more females than males, and it was suggested by the authors that clonal diversity may have been underestimated. In the small 56-69-year group, the increase in depth fell short of significance, most likely because of low power.

The CDR3 has 15 amino acids, counting the end cysteine and phenylalanine. The CDR3 DNA has 45 bases and is translated from base 1. V and J lose 0 bases and 6 bases, and a span of 13 bases separates them. The germline V gene specifies SGHDT as CDR1 and YYEEEE as CDR2. About this clone itself: What antigen it recognizes has not been identified. It has no much larger one-base neighbor in the sample; base qualities were not kept.

The meaning of the sample's time point label: baseline before first vaccination. Vaccinee samples came from UK trials COV001 and COV002, including a single-blind randomized controlled phase 2/3 trial of AZD1222 (ChAdOx1 nCoV-19) in healthy adults. Trial participant PBMC samples were collected at day 0 and day 28 after the second dose for TCRbeta chain sequencing. The CDR3 regions of human TCRbeta chains were analyzed by immunosequencing. Per the source publication's procedure: TCRs in the repertoires were compared against a reference library of SARS-CoV-2-specific TCRs that had been generated with the MIRA antigen-specificity platform. Breadth was defined as the fraction of unique TCRs that were SARS-CoV-2-associated. Depth was defined as the fraction of total T cells that were SARS-CoV-2-associated. Using the MIRA data, every spike-specific TCR was mapped to the spike region that the TCR reacted to and assigned to either a CD4 or a CD8 class. Log10-transformed breadth and depth values were compared by one-way ANOVA with Sidak's multiple comparisons tests. This is the immuneACCESS table as TCRdb keeps it, with only in-frame sequences that have V and J called. A part of the clones is gone; compared with another copy, unresolved V genes explain less than half, and the rest is unexplained. D and trimming come from the DNA, and the V and J calls and clone size come from that table. This sample lists 150,000 to 200,000 clones; approximately 92% were detected once. The top ten hold more than 9% of the sample.

This sample comprised peripheral blood, obtained on day 0 of AZD1222 vaccination. Recombination linked TRBV5-6 to TRBJ2-1; there is no confident call for the D gene. The receptor comes from an adult in good health. The CDR3 has the sequence CASSLGVWPSNEQFF. The DNA sequence is TGTGCCAGCAGCTTGGGAGTTTGGCCTTCCAATGAGCAGTTCTTC. When the CDR3 is completed using the reference TRBV5-6 and TRBJ2-1 genes on either side, the full variable domain is DAGVTQSPTHLIKTRGQQVTLRCSPKSGHDTVSWYQQALGQGPQFIFQYYEEEERQRGNFPDRFSGHQFPNYSSELNVNALLLGDSALYLCASSLGVWPSNEQFFGPGTRLTVL.